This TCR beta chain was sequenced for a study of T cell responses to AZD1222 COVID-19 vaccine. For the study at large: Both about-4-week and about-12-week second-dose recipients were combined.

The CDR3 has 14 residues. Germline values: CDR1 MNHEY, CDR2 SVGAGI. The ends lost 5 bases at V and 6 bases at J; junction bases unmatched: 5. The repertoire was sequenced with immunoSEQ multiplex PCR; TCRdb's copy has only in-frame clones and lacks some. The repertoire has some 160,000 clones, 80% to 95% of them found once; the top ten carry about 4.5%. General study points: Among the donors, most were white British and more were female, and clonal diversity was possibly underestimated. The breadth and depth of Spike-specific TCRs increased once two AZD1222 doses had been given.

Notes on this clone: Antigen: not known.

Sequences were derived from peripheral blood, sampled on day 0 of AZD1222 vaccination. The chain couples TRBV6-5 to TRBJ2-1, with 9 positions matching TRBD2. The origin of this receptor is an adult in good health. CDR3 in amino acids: CASSPRTSANEQFF. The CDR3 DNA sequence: TGTGCCAGCAGTCCAAGGACTAGCGCCAATGAGCAGTTCTTC.